The text below deals with one T cell receptor (beta chain). Clones were read by immunoSEQ multiplex PCR, and TCRdb kept only the in-frame ones, dropping some. The table includes 150,000 or so clones, 88% detected once. Sample time point: baseline pretreatment blood. Described treatment: 15 Gy SBRT to primary tumor, nephrectomy 4 weeks later. The sample is drawn from a study of radiation and T cells in renal cell carcinoma. Between the trimmed V and J ends, which lost 2 bases and 3 bases, there was a span of 9 bases. The germline gives CDR1 SGDLS, CDR2 YYNGEE. The CDR3 loop spans 14 amino acids. V gene TRBV9 combines with J gene TRBJ1-5, with a possible D match to TRBD1 (5 bases). This receptor was taken from a woman in her seventies with renal cell carcinoma. The sample consisted of blood, taken from a patient whose treatment included radiotherapy and nephrectomy. CDR3 coding DNA: TGTGCCAGCAGCGTGGGGCAGCTCAATCAGCCCCAGCATTTT. Translation gives CASSVGQLNQPQHF.